This TCR beta chain was profiled in a study of long-term antiretroviral therapy in people with HIV. Broader study findings: CDR3 lengths in HIV samples spanned a narrower range than controls.

The CDR3 consists of 13 residues. V lost 6 bases to trimming and J lost 4 bases, with 12 bases between them. Germline CDR1 is SGHTA and CDR2 is FQGNSA. Comment on this clone: The antigen is unknown.

Survey-level resolution applied to immunoSEQ assay v3.0. Using immunoSEQ multiplex PCR, the repertoire was profiled, and TCRdb retains in-frame clones only, with some absent. Of tens of thousands of clones detected, about 88% appear once; the ten largest clones hold roughly 4.8%. The material sequenced was unsorted PBMCs, taken approximately 2.9 years before starting antiretroviral therapy. This clonotype originated in a woman in her 30s with HIV. The chain recombines TRBV7-2 with TRBJ1-2; D is ambiguous. The CDR3, as DNA: TGTGCCAGCAGGGCTCCGGTGTCCTATGGCTACACCTTC. It specifies CASRAPVSYGYTF.